The entry below describes one T cell receptor beta chain. The record originates from a study of T cells in Graves' hyperthyroidism and ophthalmopathy. Turning to the study itself: The authors collected peripheral blood at initial diagnosis, before any treatment.

Trimming took off 3 bases at V and 6 bases at J, with 11 bases between the two ends. Germline V gene sequence: CDR1 LNHDA, CDR2 SQIVND (reference sequence). The CDR3 runs 13 residues. Thyroid ultrasound and orbital computed tomography, with clinical symptoms and serum thyroxine and TRAb, informed diagnoses. Regions amplified from RNA transcripts were the TCR beta CDR3 regions. A first-round RT-PCR of the TCR CDR3 used the HTBI primer set. TCRdb itself ran the multiplex PCR reads through MiXCR, one entry per CDR3 protein. The sample carries about 290,000 distinct CDR3 sequences, roughly 15% recorded once.

Material for sequencing was blood. The sequence derives from a woman aged 25 to 39 with Graves' hyperthyroidism that later progressed to Graves' ophthalmopathy. The rearrangement links TRBV19 to TRBJ1-2, with D hard to call. The CDR3 DNA sequence: TGTGCCAGTAGTATCCGACCGTCTGATGGCTACACCTTC. The encoded protein is CASSIRPSDGYTF.